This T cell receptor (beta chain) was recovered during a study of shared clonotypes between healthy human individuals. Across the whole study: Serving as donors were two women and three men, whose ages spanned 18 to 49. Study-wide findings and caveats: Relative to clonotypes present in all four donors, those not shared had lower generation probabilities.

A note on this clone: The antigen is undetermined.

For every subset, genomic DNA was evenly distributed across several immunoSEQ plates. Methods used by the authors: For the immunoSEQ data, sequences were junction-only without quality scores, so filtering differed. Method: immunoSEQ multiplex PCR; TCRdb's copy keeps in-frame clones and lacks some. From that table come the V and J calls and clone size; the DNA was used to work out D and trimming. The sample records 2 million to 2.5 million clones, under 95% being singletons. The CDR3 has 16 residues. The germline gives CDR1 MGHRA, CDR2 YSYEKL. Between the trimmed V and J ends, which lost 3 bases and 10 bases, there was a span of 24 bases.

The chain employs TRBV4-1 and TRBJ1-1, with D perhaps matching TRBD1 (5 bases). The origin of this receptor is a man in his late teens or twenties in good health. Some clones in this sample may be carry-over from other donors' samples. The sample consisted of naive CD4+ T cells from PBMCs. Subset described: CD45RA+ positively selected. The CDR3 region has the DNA TGCGCCAGCAGCCAGGTCGATGGTGGTCGGACAACTCGAGCTTTCTTT. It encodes CASSQVDGGRTTRAFF.